This TCR beta chain was obtained from a study of read filtering for tumor transcriptome and immune sequencing. This clonotype was seen at least ten times. This CDR3 has 16 amino acids. After removal of 3 bases from V and 9 bases from J, the junction contained 6 bases not matched to a gene. The germline V gene has CDR1 KGHDR and CDR2 SFDVKD. From 350 to 500 ng of RNA, a library with molecular barcoded alpha/delta and beta/gamma adaptors was made. TCRdb analysed the reads with MiXCR anew, one entry per CDR3 protein. The sample lists fewer than 90,000 distinct CDR3 sequences, roughly 12% occurring once. This chain links TRBV24-1 with TRBJ2-1; 14 bases line up with TRBD2. Source material: a population of CD138-negative cells sorted from bone marrow. This sequence originates from a donor aged 40 or older with multiple myeloma. CDR3 DNA sequence: TGTGCCACCAGTGATGAACAGACTAGCGGGAGGGGTGAGCAGTTCTTC. Translation gives CATSDEQTSGRGEQFF.